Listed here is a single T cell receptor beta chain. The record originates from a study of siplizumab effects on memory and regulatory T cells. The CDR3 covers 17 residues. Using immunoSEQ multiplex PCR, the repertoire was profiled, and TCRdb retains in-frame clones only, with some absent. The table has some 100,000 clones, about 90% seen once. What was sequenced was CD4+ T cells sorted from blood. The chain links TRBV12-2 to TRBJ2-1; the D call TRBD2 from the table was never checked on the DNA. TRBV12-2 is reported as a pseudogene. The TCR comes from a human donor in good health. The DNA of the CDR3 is TGTGCAAGTCGCCCTAGGAGCGGTCCAAGCTCCTACAATGAGCAGTTCTTC. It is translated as CASRPRSGPSSYNEQFF.